The 32 T cell receptor beta chains in this list originate from one sample, sequenced in a study of TIL therapy for anti-PD-1-resistant metastatic lung cancer. Regarding time point: pre-treatment sample, taken before nivolumab and TIL therapy. Sequencing used immunoSEQ v3. Here immunoSEQ multiplex PCR was the method, and the copy in TCRdb shows in-frame clones only, minus some. In the table there are tens of thousands of clones, approximately 79% of which are singletons. The sequencing used blood, collected at baseline. The receptors derive from a woman aged 25 to 80 with non-small cell lung cancer.

Here the CDR3 reads CASSIVGGESYEQYF. CDR3 DNA sequence: TGTGCCAGTAGTATAGTCGGCGGGGAGTCCTACGAGCAGTACTTC. The gene calls are TRBV19 and TRBJ2-7; D perhaps matches TRBD2 (6 bases). CDR1 and CDR2 (germline): LNHDA, SQIVND (reference sequence). The length of the CDR3 is 15 residues. V gave up 1 base and J gave up 1 base, with 11 bases separating them.

The rearrangement uses TRBV6-6 and TRBJ2-5; the D is unclear. The V gene lost 2 bases and the J gene lost 2 bases, with 9 bases spanning the gap. Germline V CDR1 and CDR2: MNHNY, SVGAGI (reference sequence). This CDR3 is built from 14 residues. The CDR3 sequence is CASSYTAIQETQYF. CDR3 DNA: TGTGCCAGCAGTTACACAGCTATACAAGAGACCCAGTACTTC.

The CDR3 DNA follows: TGTGCCAGCAGTCCGCTAAGCGGGTTGAACACTGAAGCTTTCTTT. Translated: CASSPLSGLNTEAFF. V gene TRBV6-5 combines with J gene TRBJ1-1; D gene unclear. V was clipped by 5 bases and J by 0 bases, with 13 bases between them. The CDR3 totals 15 residues. Germline lookup yields CDR1 MNHEY and CDR2 SVGAGI.

The CDR3 protein is CASSLGDRDYGYTF. CDR3 DNA: TGTGCCAGCAGCTTGGGGGACAGGGACTATGGCTACACCTTC. The V call is TRBV5-4, the J call TRBJ1-2; 9 bases map to TRBD1. With 0 bases clipped from V and 3 bases from J, the junction kept 0 bases outside the gene matches. The CDR3 totals 14 residues. The V gene's germline CDR1 is SGHNT and CDR2 YYREEE (reference sequence).

The genes are TRBV6-1 and TRBJ1-1; D uncertain. The germline V gene encodes CDR1 MNHNS and CDR2 SASEGT. The CDR3 loop spans 15 amino acids. V was trimmed by 7 bases and J by 7 bases, leaving 22 bases between them. The CDR3 sequence is CASTRGMDSGSEAFF. For the CDR3, the DNA is TGTGCCAGCACAAGAGGGATGGACTCCGGCAGTGAAGCTTTCTTT.

The chain uses TRBV6-5 and TRBJ2-1, with D hard to call. Trimming removed 2 bases at V and 6 bases at J, with 11 bases between. Germline CDR1 is MNHEY and CDR2 is SVGAGI. The CDR3 loop spans 14 amino acids. The CDR3 DNA is TGTGCCAGCAGTTACAGCCTTTGGGGCAATGAGCAGTTCTTC. Amino acids: CASSYSLWGNEQFF.

The chain joins TRBV5-4 to TRBJ1-2; D gene ambiguous. V was cut by 0 bases and J by 4 bases, with 13 bases left in between. CDR3 size: 15 residues. Germline loops: CDR1 SGHNT, CDR2 YYREEE (reference sequence). CDR3 nucleotide sequence: TGTGCCAGCAGCTTGGAAGGAATCCCTGGCTATGGCTACACCTTC. It codes for CASSLEGIPGYGYTF. The variable domain in full, with the rest retrieved from reference TRBV5-4 and TRBJ1-2, is ETGVTQSPTHLIKTRGQQVTLRCSSQSGHNTVSWYQQALGQGPQFIFQYYREEENGRGNFPPRFSGLQFPNYSSELNVNALELDDSALYLCASSLEGIPGYGYTFGSGTRLTVV.

This chain links TRBV7-8 with TRBJ1-2; D remains unclear. Germline V CDR1 and CDR2: SGHVS, FQNEAQ. This CDR3 spans 12 amino acids. V shed 2 bases and J shed 2 bases, with 3 bases lying between them. The CDR3 reads CASSLKNYGYTF. CDR3 sequence (DNA): TGTGCCAGCAGCTTAAAGAACTATGGCTACACCTTC.

This sequence joins TRBV12-1 and TRBJ2-7; no DNA check was done on the table's D call, TRBD1. TRBV12-1 is a documented pseudogene. The CDR3 loop spans 16 amino acids. In DNA, the CDR3 is TGTGCCAGCAGCTTGAGGAGCAGGGGCAAAGCCTACGAGCAGTACTTC. Its translation is CASSLRSRGKAYEQYF.

The rearrangement uses TRBV29-1 and TRBJ2-1, with D possibly TRBD1 on 5 matching bases. Trimming pared 7 bases from V and 9 bases from J, leaving 22 bases between. CDR3 length equals 14 residues. Germline-derived CDR1 and CDR2 are SQVTM and ANQGSEA. The CDR3, as DNA: TGCAGCGGGGTGACAGACCCCGGGTGGGGTGAGCAGTTCTTC. This translates into CSGVTDPGWGEQFF.

DNA of the CDR3: TGTGCCAGCAGCTTCGGGACTAACCAAGAGAGGGAGTACTTC. This codes for CASSFGTNQEREYF. V usage is TRBV5-4 and J usage is TRBJ2-5; 7 positions match TRBD2. The CDR3 runs 14 residues. Unmatched junction bases numbered 13, after V lost 2 bases and J lost 12 bases. The germline V gene has CDR1 SGHNT and CDR2 YYREEE (reference sequence).

V usage is TRBV6-6 and J usage is TRBJ1-1; 7 nucleotides match TRBD1. CDR1 MNHNY and CDR2 SVGAGI come from the germline V gene (reference sequence). The V and J ends lost 4 bases and 11 bases, in that order; junction bases with no gene match: 7. CDR3 size: 12 residues. The DNA for the CDR3 is TGTGCCAGCAGTTTCCGACAGGGTGGGGCTTTCTTT. This encodes CASSFRQGGAFF.

The chain couples TRBV10-1 to TRBJ2-3; D unclear. CDR1 and CDR2 from the germline V gene are WNHNN and SYGVQD (reference sequence). V dropped 0 bases and J dropped 6 bases, with 4 bases sitting between them. CDR3 length: 12 amino acids. The CDR3 here is CASSESTDTQYF. CDR3 sequence (DNA): TGCGCCAGCAGTGAGTCGACCGATACGCAGTATTTT.

The chain couples TRBV7-3 to TRBJ1-2; a weak D match, TRBD1 (5 bases). Trimming left V 4 bases short and J 4 bases short, with 13 bases between. Germline lookup yields CDR1 SGHTA and CDR2 FQGTGA. This CDR3 has 14 residues. This chain's CDR3 is CASSSNWDLYGYTF. The CDR3 nucleotides are TGTGCCAGCAGCTCAAACTGGGACCTCTATGGCTACACCTTC.

This clone occurred once. The chain uses TRBV19 and TRBJ1-1; perhaps TRBD1 as D (6 bases). Trimming took off 1 base at V and 0 bases at J, with 24 bases between the two ends. The CDR3 is 20 residues long. Germline lookup yields CDR1 LNHDA and CDR2 SQIVND (reference sequence). CDR3 amino acids: CASSIGLWERQVKLNTEAFF. CDR3 DNA: TGTGCCAGTAGTATAGGGCTTTGGGAGCGACAGGTCAAACTGAACACTGAAGCTTTCTTT. The full variable domain, in which reference TRBV19 and TRBJ1-1 provide the parts outside the CDR3, is DGGITQSPKYLFRKEGQNVTLSCEQNLNHDAMYWYRQDPGQGLRLIYYSQIVNDFQKGDIAEGYSVSREKKESFPLTVTSAQKNPTAFYLCASSIGLWERQVKLNTEAFFGQGTRLTVV.

J is TRBJ2-2 and V is TRBV2; TRBD2 is a possible D gene (5 bases). Germline CDR1 is SNHLY and CDR2 is FYNNEI. The CDR3 is made up of 15 amino acids. V was shortened by 2 bases and J by 0 bases, with 7 bases between the two germline ends. The DNA of the CDR3 is TGTGCCAGCAGTGAACAGCGGCCGAACACCGGGGAGCTGTTTTTT. Translated: CASSEQRPNTGELFF. The full variable domain, rest sourced from reference TRBV2 and TRBJ2-2, is EPEVTQTPSHQVTQMGQEVILRCVPISNHLYFYWYRQILGQKVEFLVSFYNNEISEKSEIFDDQFSVERPDGSNFTLKIRSTKLEDSAMYFCASSEQRPNTGELFFGEGSRLTVL.

The chain combines TRBV27 with TRBJ2-5, with D possibly TRBD1 on 6 matching bases. The CDR3 loop spans 16 amino acids. Germline lookup yields CDR1 MNHEY and CDR2 SMNVEV (reference sequence). The V and J ends lost 2 bases and 1 base respectively, with 14 bases between them. The CDR3, as DNA: TGTGCCAGCAGTTTAACCCCAAGGGGGACCCAAGAGACCCAGTACTTC. Amino acid sequence: CASSLTPRGTQETQYF.

V gene TRBV6-1 combines with J gene TRBJ2-2, with TRBD1 identical over 7 bases. Losses at the gene ends were 1 base for V and 2 bases for J; bases not matched to a gene: 1. Germline CDR1 reads MNHNS; CDR2 reads SASEGT. This CDR3 has 15 amino acids. DNA for the CDR3: TGTGCCAGCAGTGAAGGACAGGGAAACACCGGGGAGCTGTTTTTT. Its translation is CASSEGQGNTGELFF.

The rearrangement uses TRBV7-9 and TRBJ2-1, with TRBD2 identical over 9 bases. The trim removed 4 bases at V and 5 bases at J, leaving 9 bases unmatched. The germline CDR1 and CDR2 sequences are SEHNR and FQNEAQ (reference sequence). This CDR3 comprises 16 residues. Written as DNA, the CDR3 is TGTGCCAGCAGCTCCTTTAGCGGGGGACCCAACAATGAGCAGTTCTTC. Amino acids: CASSSFSGGPNNEQFF.

The V call is TRBV5-4, the J call TRBJ1-2; D not resolved. CDR3 length: 15 amino acids. The V gene's germline CDR1 is SGHNT and CDR2 YYREEE (reference sequence). V dropped 0 bases and J dropped 4 bases, with 13 bases sitting between them. CDR3 region: CASSLGQADFYGYTF. CDR3 coding DNA: TGTGCCAGCAGCTTGGGCCAGGCAGATTTCTATGGCTACACCTTC.

The CDR3 here is CAWSSGGYTF. The DNA of the CDR3 is TGTGCCTGGAGTTCAGGGGGCTACACCTTC. The chain carries TRBV30 and TRBJ1-2; weak D call: TRBD1 (5 bases). Trimming left V 2 bases short and J 8 bases short, with 6 bases between. The CDR3 is made up of 10 amino acids. The germline gives CDR1 GTSNPN, CDR2 SVGIG (reference sequence).

The V call is TRBV27, the J call TRBJ2-7, with 7 nucleotides matching TRBD1. Unmatched junction bases numbered 12, after V lost 3 bases and J lost 4 bases. Germline CDR1 MNHEY, CDR2 SMNVEV (reference sequence). This CDR3 spans 16 amino acids. This CDR3 reads CASSFKVGTVTYEQYF. CDR3 nucleotide sequence: TGTGCCAGCAGTTTTAAAGTCGGGACAGTTACTTACGAGCAGTACTTC.

This clone was recorded only once. The chain employs TRBV11-2 and TRBJ1-6; TRBD1 might be the D (6 bases). V was clipped by 1 base and J by 10 bases, with 14 bases between them. Per germline, CDR1 SGHAT and CDR2 FQNNGV. This CDR3 has 15 amino acids. CDR3 loop: CASSLGWGAKSPLHF. The CDR3 DNA is TGTGCCAGCAGCTTAGGTTGGGGGGCAAAGTCACCCCTCCACTTT.

V gene TRBV4-1 combines with J gene TRBJ2-7; D is unresolved. V dropped 3 bases and J dropped 4 bases, with 4 bases sitting between them. This CDR3 is built from 11 residues. Germline V gives CDR1 MGHRA, CDR2 YSYEKL. CDR3 bases: TGCGCCAGCAGCCAGCATTACGAGCAGTACTTC. It encodes CASSQHYEQYF.

There are a few counts of this clone. The chain combines TRBV27 with TRBJ1-5; unclear D gene. The CDR3 has 15 residues. Germline V gene data show CDR1 as MNHEY and CDR2 as SMNVEV (reference sequence). V shed 4 bases and J shed 6 bases, with 16 bases lying between them. The CDR3 here is CASSSSQTGFQPQHF. The CDR3 coding sequence is TGTGCCAGCAGTTCCTCCCAGACGGGGTTTCAGCCCCAGCATTTT.

V and J are TRBV2 and TRBJ2-3; 11 bases fit TRBD1. The V and J ends lost 4 bases and 4 bases, in that order; junction bases with no gene match: 4. The CDR3 runs 15 residues. Looked up from germline, CDR1 is SNHLY and CDR2 is FYNNEI. The CDR3 DNA reads TGTGCCAGCAGTGTGGACAGGGGGCTGCCAGATACGCAGTATTTT. Translating gives CASSVDRGLPDTQYF.

The gene calls are TRBV5-4 and TRBJ2-6, with 7 bases that match TRBD1. This CDR3 spans 16 amino acids. J lost 0 bases, V lost 4 bases, and 4 bases had no gene match. Germline CDR1 and CDR2: SGHNT and YYREEE (reference sequence). The CDR3 nucleotides read TGTGCCAGCAGCCCCCGGACAGGCTCTGGGGCCAACGTCCTGACTTTC. Residues: CASSPRTGSGANVLTF.

This chain's CDR3 is CASSSGGTAGETQYF. CDR3 in DNA: TGTGCCAGCAGCTCAGGGGGGACTGCGGGGGAGACCCAGTACTTC. This chain joins TRBV9 and TRBJ2-5, with a tentative D call TRBD1 (7 bases). The CDR3 is 15 amino acids. The ends were cut back, 4 bases at V and 5 bases at J, with 18 bases in the middle. CDR1 and CDR2 (germline): SGDLS, YYNGEE.

A few counts support this clone. The V gene is TRBV25-1, the J gene TRBJ2-1; possible D gene TRBD1, 5 bases. The CDR3 runs 10 residues. Germline loops: CDR1 MGHDK, CDR2 SYGVNS. Trimming took 3 bases from V and 15 from J, leaving 9 bases between them. In DNA form, the CDR3 reads TGTGCCAGCAGTGAGGCAGGGTGGTTCTTC. Amino acids: CASSEAGWFF.

The J gene is TRBJ1-4, the V gene TRBV19; possibly TRBD1 for D (6 bases). CDR3 length: 14 residues. V lost 6 bases and J lost 6, with 14 bases in between. CDR1 and CDR2 from the germline V gene are LNHDA and SQIVND (reference sequence). The CDR3 sequence is CASRKQGFDEKLFF. DNA of the CDR3: TGTGCCAGTAGAAAACAGGGTTTCGATGAAAAACTGTTTTTT.

The V and J genes are TRBV10-3 and TRBJ1-1; D gene ambiguous. The V gene lost 2 bases and the J gene lost 8 bases, with 12 bases spanning the gap. CDR1 and CDR2 from the germline V gene are ENHRY and SYGVKD. The CDR3 sequence is 13 residues long. The chain's CDR3 is CAISEPFKAEAFF. The CDR3 coding sequence is TGTGCCATCAGTGAGCCATTCAAGGCCGAAGCTTTCTTT.

The chain uses TRBV15 and TRBJ1-2; unclear D gene. Per germline, CDR1 LNHNV and CDR2 YYDKDF (reference sequence). The CDR3 runs to 14 residues. With 0 bases removed from V and 5 bases from J, the gap between germline ends came to 10 bases. Here the CDR3 DNA reads TGTGCCACCAGCAGAGATTTCGACGGTTATGGCTACACCTTC. This codes for CATSRDFDGYGYTF.